This T cell receptor beta chain was recovered during a study of breast tumors, draining lymph nodes, adjacent tissues. Broader study findings: Tumors had less TCR diversity than lymph nodes, more than nontumor tissue. Data only fit, rather than demonstrated, lymph node origin of most tumor T cells. The data were judged consistent with most tumor T cells coming from lymph node and expanding in tumor.

Using its own MiXCR run on the multiplex PCR reads, TCRdb lists one record per CDR3 protein. The table has around 230,000 distinct CDR3 sequences, less than 35% seen once. Axillary draining lymph nodes of breast cancer patients supplied the node samples. CDR1 is SGHVS, CDR2 FQNEAQ, per germline. The CDR3 runs to 16 residues. After removal of 4 bases from V and 4 bases from J, the junction contained 6 bases not matched to a gene. Notes on this clonotype: Its antigen is unidentified.

The clonotype comes from a female donor with breast cancer. Some clones in this sample may be carry-over from other donors' samples. Sequenced: axillary lymph node tissue. The V gene is TRBV7-8, the J gene TRBJ2-5; 13 nucleotides line up with TRBD2. The CDR3 DNA reads TGTGCCAGCAGCTCCAGGACTAGCGGGGGTACAGAGACCCAGTACTTC. It translates to CASSSRTSGGTETQYF.